This T cell receptor beta chain was identified during a study of control samples from healthy donors and cancer patients. The method was immunoSEQ multiplex PCR; TCRdb's version includes in-frame clones alone and lacks a portion of them. The table records 75,000 to 100,000 clones, under 90% of them present only once. Sequencing was performed on blood. The TCR comes from a man aged 45 to 65 in good health.

The CDR3 DNA reads TGTGCCAGCAGCCTCTCTGCGGCTAGCGGGGGTCTACCGGGAGAGACCCAGTACTTC. It encodes CASSLSAASGGLPGETQYF. The chain carries TRBV11-3 and TRBJ2-5; 10 positions agree with TRBD2. J gave up 4 bases and V 5 bases, and 19 bases lay outside the gene matches. This CDR3 region has 19 residues. Germline assignment: CDR1 SGHNT and CDR2 YENEEA.